A single sample gave rise to the 16 T cell receptor beta chains below, sequenced in a study of shared clonotypes between healthy human individuals. Measured with immunoSEQ multiplex PCR; TCRdb has only the in-frame clones, and not every one. The sample carries 2 million to 3 million clones, approximately 94% recorded once. The sample taken for sequencing was naive CD4+ T cells from PBMCs. The subset here: CD45RA+ positively selected. All receptors derive from a man between 18 and 35 years old in good health. Some clones in this sample may be carry-over from other donors' samples.

The chain links TRBV28 to TRBJ1-1, with D uncertain. The CDR3 loop spans 14 amino acids. The V gene lost 4 bases and the J gene lost 6 bases, with 15 bases spanning the gap. Germline lookup yields CDR1 MDHEN and CDR2 SYDVKM. Here the CDR3 reads CASSSPLRRAEAFF. In nucleotides, the CDR3 is TGTGCCAGCAGTTCCCCCTTAAGGAGGGCTGAAGCTTTCTTT.

This chain uses TRBV6-1 with TRBJ2-4; 9 bases align to TRBD1. Germline V gene data show CDR1 as MNHNS and CDR2 as SASEGT. The junction had 8 bases not matched to a gene; V was cut back by 6 bases and J by 8 bases. CDR3 length: 14 amino acids. The CDR3 spells CASSRTGGLDIQYF. Here the CDR3 DNA reads TGTGCCAGCAGCAGAACAGGGGGCTTGGACATTCAGTACTTC.

The chain uses TRBV11-2 and TRBJ2-1; 7 bases line up with TRBD2. This CDR3 is 13 amino acids long. The J segment lost 9 bases and the V segment lost 7 bases, leaving 9 bases of the junction unmatched. Germline loops: CDR1 SGHAT, CDR2 FQNNGV. The CDR3 sequence is CASTLGRLSEQFF. In DNA, the CDR3 is TGTGCCAGCACCCTCGGGAGGTTGTCTGAGCAGTTCTTC.

Turning to this clone: Distinct nucleotide sequences in the sample also encode this CDR3. The rearrangement links TRBV5-1 to TRBJ1-4; 8 bases line up with TRBD1. Germline CDR1 is SGHRS and CDR2 is YFSETQ. With V trimmed by 5 bases and J by 0 bases, 3 bases remained unmatched. The CDR3 runs 15 residues. The CDR3 loop is CASSQTGATNEKLFF. As DNA, the CDR3 is TGCGCCAGCAGTCAGACAGGGGCAACTAATGAAAAACTGTTTTTT. Variable domain in full (rest from reference TRBV5-1 and TRBJ1-4): KAGVTQTPRYLIKTRGQQVTLSCSPISGHRSVSWYQQTPGQGLQFLFEYFSETQRNKGNFPGRFSGRQFSNSRSEMNVSTLELGDSALYLCASSQTGATNEKLFFGSGTQLSVL.

The chain has TRBV9 and TRBJ2-1; 7 bases agree with TRBD2. Germline trimming cut 1 base from V and 1 base from J; bases unmatched to any gene: 5. CDR1 is SGDLS and CDR2 is YYNGEE in the germline V gene. The CDR3 runs to 16 residues. CDR3: CASSVTQRGSYNEQFF. The DNA for the CDR3 is TGTGCCAGCAGCGTAACCCAGCGGGGTTCCTACAATGAGCAGTTCTTC.

The chain is built from TRBV28 and TRBJ1-3; TRBD1 matches 7 bases. Germline CDR1 is MDHEN and CDR2 is SYDVKM. CDR3 length: 17 residues. J was trimmed by 4 bases and V by 3 bases; bases with no gene match: 12. The CDR3 DNA is TGTGCCAGCAGTTTGCTTCGACAGGGAACTGCAGGAAACACCATATATTTT. Encoded protein: CASSLLRQGTAGNTIYF.

The chain is built from TRBV2 and TRBJ2-2, with D possibly TRBD2 on 6 matching bases. Germline CDR1 reads SNHLY; CDR2 reads FYNNEI. V dropped 7 bases and J dropped 4 bases, with 13 bases sitting between them. The CDR3 runs to 14 residues. CDR3 protein: CASNRGLLTGELFF. For the CDR3, the DNA is TGTGCCAGCAACCGTGGACTACTCACCGGGGAGCTGTTTTTT.

V and J are TRBV6-5 and TRBJ2-2, with 12 bases aligning to TRBD2. V was clipped by 6 bases and J by 6 bases; unmatched bases: 5. Per germline, CDR1 MNHEY and CDR2 SVGAGI. The CDR3 totals 15 residues. CDR3 in amino acids: CASRLAGGGSGELFF. The CDR3 bases are TGTGCCAGCAGGCTAGCGGGAGGGGGCTCCGGGGAGCTGTTTTTT.

V usage is TRBV5-4 and J usage is TRBJ1-1, with D possibly matching TRBD1 (5 bases). The ends were cut back, 0 bases at V and 5 bases at J, with 14 bases in the middle. The germline gives CDR1 SGHNT, CDR2 YYREEE (reference sequence). CDR3 size: 15 residues. The CDR3, as DNA: TGTGCCAGCAGCTTGGGGGAAAATGGGGGAACTGAAGCTTTCTTT. It is translated as CASSLGENGGTEAFF.

The chain employs TRBV5-4 and TRBJ2-3; D possibly corresponds to TRBD2 (6 bases). The V and J ends lost 7 bases and 2 bases respectively, with 23 bases between them. This CDR3 has 17 residues. The V gene's germline CDR1 is SGHNT and CDR2 YYREEE (reference sequence). The CDR3 coding sequence is TGTGCCAGCCTTTTAACGGTTGGAGGAGGGGTCACAGATACGCAGTATTTT. Translated, it gives CASLLTVGGGVTDTQYF.

About this clone itself: Other DNA variants within this sample encode the same CDR3. This chain links TRBV5-1 with TRBJ2-1, with 11 bases lining up with TRBD1. The CDR3 covers 15 residues. Germline V gives CDR1 SGHRS, CDR2 YFSETQ. The junction had 3 bases not matched to a gene; V was cut back by 3 bases and J by 4 bases. This CDR3 reads CASSSGQGAYNEQFF. The CDR3 bases are TGCGCCAGCAGCTCAGGACAGGGGGCATACAATGAGCAGTTCTTC.

The chain links TRBV27 to TRBJ1-2, with D unclear. CDR1 is MNHEY, CDR2 SMNVEV, per germline (reference sequence). CDR3 length equals 14 residues. The V and J ends lost 3 bases and 4 bases respectively, with 12 bases between them. The CDR3 region is CASSFGGWGYGYTF. CDR3 DNA: TGTGCCAGCAGTTTCGGTGGATGGGGCTATGGCTACACCTTC.

The table lists this clone with a count of one. The chain links TRBV7-3 to TRBJ2-7; no firm D call. This CDR3 has 12 residues. Germline V CDR1 and CDR2: SGHTA, FQGTGA. Trimming shortened V by 5 bases and J by 8 bases, and 13 bases separated the two germline ends. CDR3 coding DNA: TGTGCCAGCAGCCTCGGCGTGGGGAAGCAGTACTTC. This translates into CASSLGVGKQYF. Together with reference TRBV7-3 and TRBJ2-7, the CDR3 gives the full variable domain: GAGVSQTPSNKVTEKGKYVELRCDPISGHTALYWYRQSLGQGPEFLIYFQGTGAADDSGLPNDRFFAVRPEGSVSTLKIQRTERGDSAVYLCASSLGVGKQYFGPGTRLTVT.

This rearrangement joins TRBV5-1 to TRBJ2-1; 10 bases match TRBD2. Germline V gene data show CDR1 as SGHRS and CDR2 as YFSETQ. The CDR3 consists of 16 residues. V shed 4 bases, J shed 3 bases, and the junction held 7 bases outside the gene matches. The CDR3 DNA reads as TGCGCCAGCAGCCTTACTCTAGCGGGAGTCTACAATGAGCAGTTCTTC. Its protein product is CASSLTLAGVYNEQFF.

The chain is built from TRBV7-9 and TRBJ2-5, with TRBD2 identical over 9 bases. The V and J ends lost 1 base and 4 bases, in that order; junction bases with no gene match: 4. Germline V gene lookup returns CDR1 SEHNR and CDR2 FQNEAQ (reference sequence). The CDR3 totals 15 residues. Here the CDR3 DNA reads TGTGCCAGCAGCTTAGGTAGCGGGAGTGTAGAGACCCAGTACTTC. Amino acids: CASSLGSGSVETQYF.

This clone was counted once. The gene calls are TRBV6-1 and TRBJ2-7; 7 bases fit TRBD1. V lost 2 bases to trimming and J lost 1 base; unmatched junction nucleotides: 2. Looked up from germline, CDR1 is MNHNS and CDR2 is SASEGT. The CDR3 has 14 residues. CDR3 sequence: CASSERDRSYEQYF. As DNA, the CDR3 is TGTGCCAGCAGTGAACGGGACAGATCCTACGAGCAGTACTTC.